Sequencing of this T cell receptor beta chain was carried out in a study of T cell responses to AZD1222 COVID-19 vaccine. Study as a whole: Some second doses came at about 4 weeks and others at about 12 weeks; these were pooled.

Turning to this clone: The antigen is not known.

General study results and limits: Baseline seropositivity occurred in only six or seven AZD1222 recipients. Unmutated variant regions reportedly attract nearly half of all spike-specific TCRs.

V dropped 2 bases and J dropped 0; count of bases not matched to a gene: 8. The length of the CDR3 is 16 residues. Germline values: CDR1 GTSNPN, CDR2 SVGIG (reference sequence). This table comes from immunoSEQ multiplex PCR, and its TCRdb copy is limited to in-frame clones, with some not included. The data contain about 79,000 clones, 80% of them singletons. This chain uses TRBV30 with TRBJ1-1, with TRBD1 matching 8 bases. This clonotype originated in an adult in good health. Here the sequenced sample was peripheral blood, taken on day 0 of AZD1222 vaccination. DNA for the CDR3: TGTGCCTGGAGTCCACTCAGGGGGCGGTTGAACACTGAAGCTTTCTTT. Protein sequence: CAWSPLRGRLNTEAFF.